These T cell receptor beta chains were read from a single sample in a study of control samples from healthy donors and cancer patients. Clones were sequenced by immunoSEQ multiplex PCR, and TCRdb holds only the in-frame ones, with some missing. The sample includes around 130,000 clones, 85% to 90% of them seen just once. The sequenced material came from blood. The source is a man aged 25 to 40 in good health. Both conserved end residues are trimmed from each CDR3. Fields, in order: CDR3 protein, J gene, D gene, clone size, V gene. D genes are given only for firm matches. Size tells how often a clone was seen (once, few, many) or the class of an expanded clone, and some rows leave it out.

ATSGTVSYNSPLH TRBJ1-6 TRBD1 . TRBV15
ASRPTQDSGADVLF TRBJ1-4 . . TRBV6-6
ATSSRVNTEAF TRBJ1-1 . . TRBV15
ASRPGKGTEAF TRBJ1-1 . . TRBV7-2
ASSSQGPNRGYT TRBJ1-2 . . TRBV5-1
ASSESGAGYGYT TRBJ1-2 . . TRBV6-1
ASSGTEGNTIY TRBJ1-3 TRBD1 . TRBV5-1
ASSLALKKF TRBJ2-1 . . TRBV12-3/TRBV12-4
ASRPTSGGADDEETQY TRBJ2-5 TRBD2 once TRBV2
ASSLEGRPNQPQH TRBJ1-5 . . TRBV11-2
ASSMGEQDTQY TRBJ2-3 . . TRBV19
ASSSGLAGYRGQETQY TRBJ2-5 TRBD2 few TRBV6-2/TRBV6-3
ASSPSDSFYEQY TRBJ2-7 . . TRBV6-5
SVRPGDYEQY TRBJ2-7 . . TRBV29-1
ASSEFRAEAF TRBJ1-1 . . TRBV2
ASSQPSTPSGSNQPQH TRBJ1-5 . . TRBV4-1
ASSPQAGQRLSGNTIY TRBJ1-3 . . TRBV4-2
ASRLGETQY TRBJ2-5 . . TRBV27
ASSQGQRDQPQH TRBJ1-5 TRBD1 . TRBV18
ASSIIGAEETQY TRBJ2-5 . . TRBV19
ASRLTSGGSDTQY TRBJ2-3 TRBD2 . TRBV10-2
ASSQDLNSVGELF TRBJ2-2 . . TRBV3-1/TRBV3-2
ASSLEVGRDTQY TRBJ2-3 . . TRBV7-9
ASSRTSGGFAGELF TRBJ2-2 TRBD2 . TRBV19
SASTGANTGELF TRBJ2-2 . . TRBV20-1
ASISDDSGTGELF TRBJ2-2 . . TRBV2
ASSYSWTPNEQF TRBJ2-1 . . TRBV6-6
SVEVRGQGKNGELF TRBJ2-2 TRBD1 . TRBV29-1
ASSLIKGAMNYNSPLH TRBJ1-6 . . TRBV7-2
ASSQEWGTRRHRTDTQY TRBJ2-3 . . TRBV4-1
ASSLVGNQETQY TRBJ2-5 . . TRBV5-6
ASSLDLGKNQPQH TRBJ1-5 . . TRBV5-1
ASSPRDRVREQY TRBJ2-7 TRBD1 . TRBV3-1/TRBV3-2
ASMRASSGANVLT TRBJ2-6 . . TRBV19
ASSEASKGFQPQH TRBJ1-5 . . TRBV6-1
SAETLNGYT TRBJ1-2 . . TRBV29-1
ATSTDYNSPLH TRBJ1-6 . . TRBV15
ASSYSVSGGNQPQH TRBJ1-5 . . TRBV6-5
ASSQETPGGLRIGYT TRBJ1-2 TRBD1 . TRBV14
ASRSNGQGYGYT TRBJ1-2 TRBD1 . TRBV5-4
ATSDLPGSPLH TRBJ1-6 . . TRBV24-1
ASGIQGVGGYT TRBJ1-2 TRBD1 . TRBV9
ASRQNFENTEAF TRBJ1-1 . few TRBV2
ASFGGQGTGGYT TRBJ1-2 TRBD1 . TRBV6-5
ASNPGSGGHGELF TRBJ2-2 TRBD1 . TRBV11-3
ASRPDRGEGNTIY TRBJ1-3 TRBD1 . TRBV7-2
AISDGGGTQPQH TRBJ1-5 . once TRBV10-3
ASSLAGDLDTQY TRBJ2-3 . . TRBV5-8
ASSGRRDASEQF TRBJ2-1 . . TRBV21-1
SVGGVSLSYNEQF TRBJ2-1 . . TRBV29-1
ASSQDLTFIEKLF TRBJ1-4 . . TRBV3-1/TRBV3-2